Presented here are 16 T cell receptor beta chains from one specimen sequenced in a study of CXCR3-negative and CXCR3-positive naive CD8 T cells. Libraries of TRB cDNA were made by 5' RACE and carried UMIs. TCRdb re-called the 5' RACE reads, yielding one record per CDR3 amino acid sequence without DNA. This sample contains some 130,000 distinct CDR3 sequences. Material: naive CXCR3- CD8+ T cells from blood. Subset here: CD45RO-CCR7+CD27+CD95- naive CD8+ T cells lacking CXCR3 (TNR3-). These receptors were taken from a human donor in good health. Some clones in this sample may be carry-over from other donors' samples.

V is TRBV29-1 and J is TRBJ2-2; TCRdb picks TRBD2, but there is no DNA to check that call. CDR3 length: 15 residues. Germline V gene lookup returns CDR1 SQVTM and CDR2 ANQGSEA. Here the CDR3 reads CSVEVRGGAPGELFF.

The J gene is TRBJ2-1, the V gene TRBV12-5; TCRdb proposes TRBD1, but this gene call is untestable without DNA. The CDR3 runs 17 residues. Germline lookup yields CDR1 LGHNT and CDR2 FRNRAP. This CDR3 reads CASGLPPGGGNNNEQFF.

CDR3 loop: CSWAGQGGDTQYF. This chain connects TRBV29-1 to TRBJ2-3; TCRdb's assignment of TRBD1 cannot be checked, as there is no DNA. From germline, CDR1 is SQVTM and CDR2 ANQGSEA. The CDR3 is 13 amino acids.

This chain joins TRBV29-1 and TRBJ2-5; as DNA is missing, the TRBD1 call by TCRdb cannot be tested. The CDR3 sequence is 16 residues long. CDR1 SQVTM and CDR2 ANQGSEA come from the germline V gene. The CDR3: CSAYAVVNRRPETQYF.

The chain links TRBV12-3 or TRBV12-4 to TRBJ2-1. The CDR3 covers 15 residues. CDR3 protein: CASSLLLGFNNEQFF.

V and J are TRBV20-1 and TRBJ1-4. The germline V gene encodes CDR1 DFQATT and CDR2 SNEGSKA (reference sequence). The CDR3 sequence is 13 residues long. CDR3 loop: CSAPAWGGEKLFF.

The J gene is TRBJ2-1, the V gene TRBV11-3; without DNA, the TCRdb call of TRBD1 cannot be checked. Germline V gives CDR1 SGHNT, CDR2 YENEEA. CDR3 length: 16 residues. CDR3 residues: CASSADSRAQSNEQFF.

The CDR3 spells CSVVMRQGEGISYEQYF. The V and J genes are TRBV29-1 and TRBJ2-7; the TRBD1 assignment by TCRdb is unverifiable without DNA. Germline V gives CDR1 SQVTM, CDR2 ANQGSEA. This CDR3 is built from 17 residues.

The chain carries TRBV7-9 and TRBJ2-1; TCRdb lists TRBD1, though no DNA is available to test this call. CDR3 size: 14 residues. The germline CDR1 and CDR2 sequences are SEHNR and FQNEAQ (reference sequence). The CDR3 is CASSLSRGYDEQFF. The variable domain in full, with the rest retrieved from reference TRBV7-9 and TRBJ2-1, is DTGVSQNPRHKITKRGQNVTFRCDPISEHNRLYWYRQTLGQGPEFLTYFQNEAQLEKSRLLSDRFSAERPKGSFSTLEIQRTEQGDSAMYLCASSLSRGYDEQFFGPGTRLTVL.

The J gene is TRBJ2-7, the V gene TRBV7-9; the D call from TCRdb, TRBD2, cannot be confirmed without DNA. This CDR3 spans 13 amino acids. The germline V gene has CDR1 SEHNR and CDR2 FQNEAQ (reference sequence). This CDR3 reads CASSDGRWDEQYF.

The genes are TRBV5-1 and TRBJ2-7; TCRdb's D call of TRBD1 is untestable without DNA. This CDR3 is 15 amino acids long. Germline values: CDR1 SGHRS, CDR2 YFSETQ. The CDR3 loop is CASSLSPQGPYEQYF.

J is TRBJ1-3 and V is TRBV12-3 or TRBV12-4; TCRdb reports TRBD1, a call that lacks DNA to check it against. The CDR3 spans 14 residues. CDR3 amino acids: CASSSQGERNTIYF.

The chain employs TRBV20-1 and TRBJ2-1. CDR3 length equals 15 residues. CDR1 and CDR2 from the germline V gene are DFQATT and SNEGSKA (reference sequence). The CDR3 is CSASVLASSYNEQFF.

V and J are TRBV19 and TRBJ2-7; TCRdb reports TRBD1, a call that lacks DNA to check it against. Looked up from germline, CDR1 is LNHDA and CDR2 is SQIVND (reference sequence). The CDR3 length is 11 residues. The CDR3 protein is CATATGGEQYF.

J is TRBJ2-1 and V is TRBV7-3; TCRdb picks TRBD2, but there is no DNA to check that call. The length of the CDR3 is 15 residues. Germline CDR1 reads SGHTA; CDR2 reads FQGTGA. This CDR3 reads CASSLTGGASNEQFF. Full variable domain (missing parts from reference TRBV7-3 and TRBJ2-1): GAGVSQTPSNKVTEKGKYVELRCDPISGHTALYWYRQSLGQGPEFLIYFQGTGAADDSGLPNDRFFAVRPEGSVSTLKIQRTERGDSAVYLCASSLTGGASNEQFFGPGTRLTVL.

CDR3 protein: CASSLFRTDTQYF. The chain joins TRBV7-9 to TRBJ2-3. Germline-derived CDR1 and CDR2 are SEHNR and FQNEAQ (reference sequence). This CDR3 is built from 13 residues. Together with reference TRBV7-9 and TRBJ2-3, the CDR3 gives the full variable domain: DTGVSQNPRHKITKRGQNVTFRCDPISEHNRLYWYRQTLGQGPEFLTYFQNEAQLEKSRLLSDRFSAERPKGSFSTLEIQRTEQGDSAMYLCASSLFRTDTQYFGPGTRLTVL.